Below are 21 T cell receptor beta chains sequenced from a single sample in a study of CD8 T cells in ankylosing spondylitis. Study-wide points: Ankylosing spondylitis blood appeared to be characterized by a TCR beta motif of eight highly homologous variants.

Which antigens these TCRs recognize remains unknown. TCRdb used MiXCR to reprocess the 5' RACE reads, holding one entry per CDR3 protein. The sample yields 700,000 to 850,000 distinct CDR3 sequences, 12% seen once. What was sequenced was blood, either unsorted or a sorted T cell fraction (not recorded which). These receptors originate from a male donor with ankylosing spondylitis.

At least ten counts were recorded for this clonotype. This chain links TRBV7-3 with TRBJ1-1, with 7 nucleotides matching TRBD1. This CDR3 comprises 15 residues. Germline assignment: CDR1 SGHTA and CDR2 FQGTGA. J lost 0 bases, V lost 3 bases, and 4 bases had no gene match. The CDR3 coding sequence is TGTGCCAGCAGCTTGACAGGGTCCATGAACACTGAAGCTTTCTTT. Translating gives CASSLTGSMNTEAFF. The full variable domain, completed using reference TRBV7-3 and TRBJ1-1, is GAGVSQTPSNKVTEKGKYVELRCDPISGHTALYWYRQSLGQGPEFLIYFQGTGAADDSGLPNDRFFAVRPEGSVSTLKIQRTERGDSAVYLCASSLTGSMNTEAFFGQGTRLTVV.

This clonotype was seen repeatedly, ten times or more. The genes are TRBV5-1 and TRBJ2-1; D not certain. The CDR3 runs 13 residues. V was cut by 0 bases and J by 13 bases, with 14 bases left in between. Germline values: CDR1 SGHRS, CDR2 YFSETQ. Written as DNA, the CDR3 is TGCGCCAGCAGCTTGGACCGACCGATCCCTCAGTTCTTC. The encoded protein is CASSLDRPIPQFF.

This clonotype was detected only a few times. The rearrangement joins TRBV6-5 to TRBJ2-1; 9 nucleotides line up with TRBD2. This CDR3 is built from 16 residues. The V and J ends lost 2 bases and 4 bases, in that order; junction bases with no gene match: 6. Per the germline V gene, CDR1 is MNHEY and CDR2 is SVGAGI. Here the CDR3 DNA reads TGTGCCAGCAGTTACCAACCGACTAGCGGATACAATGAGCAGTTCTTC. Encoded protein: CASSYQPTSGYNEQFF.

This clonotype occurred a few times. This rearrangement joins TRBV10-3 to TRBJ2-6, with D possibly called TRBD1 or TRBD2 (5 bases each). The V end lost 4 bases, the J end lost 1 base, and 8 bases lay between the germline ends. This CDR3 has 15 residues. Looked up from germline, CDR1 is ENHRY and CDR2 is SYGVKD. This CDR3 reads CAISGGNSGANVLTF. The CDR3 region has the DNA TGTGCCATCAGTGGGGGGAATTCTGGGGCCAACGTCCTGACTTTC.

In this sample, this clonotype turned up a few times. The chain is built from TRBV4-3 and TRBJ1-3; D is unresolved. The germline gives CDR1 LGHNA, CDR2 YSLEER. Between the trimmed V and J ends, which lost 0 bases and 4 bases, there was a span of 13 bases. This CDR3 region has 16 residues. CDR3 in DNA: TGCGCCAGCAGCCAAGACGCACTGGAAGGGGGAAACACCATATATTTT. Amino acid sequence: CASSQDALEGGNTIYF.

This chain joins TRBV7-8 and TRBJ1-6; TRBD1 is a possible D gene (6 bases). Germline values: CDR1 SGHVS, CDR2 FQNEAQ. CDR3 size: 14 residues. V was pared by 2 bases and J by 11 bases, with 13 bases between. The CDR3 protein is CASSLRGGGPPLHF. CDR3 coding DNA: TGTGCCAGCAGCTTACGGGGAGGGGGGCCACCCCTCCACTTT. The full variable domain, its missing parts supplied by reference TRBV7-8 and TRBJ1-6, is GAGVSQSPRYKVAKRGQDVALRCDPISGHVSLFWYQQALGQGPEFLTYFQNEAQLDKSGLPSDRFFAERPEGSVSTLKIQRTQQEDSAVYLCASSLRGGGPPLHFGNGTRLTVT.

This clonotype was counted many times. The genes are TRBV20-1 and TRBJ2-3, with TRBD2 matching over 7 bases. The V gene's germline CDR1 is DFQATT and CDR2 SNEGSKA (reference sequence). This CDR3 has 13 residues. Germline trimming cut 1 base from V and 6 bases from J; bases unmatched to any gene: 4. The CDR3 nucleotides are TGCAGTGCTAGAGGCGGGAGCGGCGATACGCAGTATTTT. Translating it yields CSARGGSGDTQYF.

This clonotype was counted a few times. The chain has TRBV6-5 and TRBJ2-6, with D perhaps being TRBD1 or TRBD2 (5 bases each). Germline V lookup: CDR1 MNHEY, CDR2 SVGAGI. The CDR3 runs 17 residues. Trimming cost V 4 bases and J 4 bases, with 17 bases left between them. Here the CDR3 DNA reads TGTGCCAGCAGTTCCGGGGCAGCTATGCTGGGGGCCAACGTCCTGACTTTC. Translation: CASSSGAAMLGANVLTF.

This clonotype appeared a few times. This chain connects TRBV28 to TRBJ2-7; the D gene is possibly TRBD1 (6 bases). From germline, CDR1 is MDHEN and CDR2 SYDVKM. The CDR3 runs 14 residues. The V and J ends lost 6 bases and 2 bases respectively, with 14 bases between them. In DNA, the CDR3 is TGTGCCAGCAGCCTTCGACAGGTCACCTACGAGCAGTACTTC. This encodes CASSLRQVTYEQYF.

The chain links TRBV20-1 to TRBJ2-7; perhaps TRBD2 as D (6 bases). The CDR3 contains 12 residues. Trimming removed 3 bases from V and 6 bases from J, with 12 bases in between. Germline CDR1 DFQATT, CDR2 SNEGSKA (reference sequence). CDR3 nucleotides: TGCAGTGCTAGTCCTCGGGGGTCCGAGCAGTACTTC. Encoded protein: CSASPRGSEQYF.

This clonotype has a count of ten or more. The chain carries TRBV9 and TRBJ2-4; the D gene is possibly TRBD2 (5 bases). The V end lost 4 bases, the J end lost 8 bases, and 13 bases lay between the germline ends. The CDR3 is 13 residues long. The germline gives CDR1 SGDLS, CDR2 YYNGEE. CDR3 nucleotides: TGTGCCAGCAGCCCGACGGGGTTCTACATTCAGTACTTC. The encoded protein is CASSPTGFYIQYF.

Ten or more counts support this clonotype. In DNA form, the CDR3 reads TGTGCCAGCAGCTCCGACGTCAGCTCCTACAATGAGCAGTTCTTC. Encoded protein: CASSSDVSSYNEQFF. The genes are TRBV7-2 and TRBJ2-1; no clear D. This CDR3 region has 15 residues. V lost 4 bases and J lost 0, with 10 bases in between. Germline V CDR1 and CDR2: SGHTA, FQGNSA. Based on the CDR3 plus reference TRBV7-2 and TRBJ2-1, the full variable domain is GAGVSQSPSNKVTEKGKDVELRCDPISGHTALYWYRQSLGQGLEFLIYFQGNSAPDKSGLPSDRFSAERTGGSVSTLTIQRTQQEDSAVYLCASSSDVSSYNEQFFGPGTRLTVL.

This clonotype was counted ten times or more. The CDR3 loop reads CSATEAARGGELFF. The CDR3 DNA sequence: TGCAGTGCTACTGAGGCGGCTCGGGGCGGGGAGCTGTTTTTT. The chain combines TRBV20-1 with TRBJ2-2, with D possibly being TRBD2 (5 bases). The CDR3 is made up of 14 amino acids. Trimming removed 4 bases at V and 7 bases at J, with 16 bases between. Germline assignment: CDR1 DFQATT and CDR2 SNEGSKA (reference sequence).

This clonotype has at least ten counts. V gene TRBV29-1 combines with J gene TRBJ2-5; TRBD1 matches at 7 bases. Unmatched junction bases numbered 12, after V lost 7 bases and J lost 7 bases. The CDR3 spans 13 residues. CDR1 SQVTM and CDR2 ANQGSEA come from the germline V gene. The CDR3 region is CSGRDSLIGTQYF. The DNA for the CDR3 is TGCAGCGGCCGGGACAGCCTCATCGGGACCCAGTACTTC.

This clonotype showed up many times. The V call is TRBV29-1, the J call TRBJ2-5; a weak D match, TRBD2 (6 bases). Trimming pared 4 bases from V and 5 bases from J, leaving 11 bases between. The CDR3 spans 12 residues. Germline CDR1 is SQVTM and CDR2 is ANQGSEA. The CDR3 nucleotides read TGCAGCGTTGGATCGAGCGGGGAGACCCAGTACTTC. It translates to CSVGSSGETQYF.

The gene calls are TRBV28 and TRBJ1-1, with a possible D match to TRBD1 (5 bases). The CDR3 sequence is 16 residues long. Germline CDR1 MDHEN, CDR2 SYDVKM. The ends were cut back, 2 bases at V and 1 base at J, with 14 bases in the middle. The CDR3 bases are TGTGCCAGCAGTTTAGGGGGGGGTCGGGGGAACACTGAAGCTTTCTTT. Translation: CASSLGGGRGNTEAFF.

The rearrangement links TRBV29-1 to TRBJ2-1; D may be TRBD2 (6 bases). There are 17 residues in the CDR3. Trimming removed 6 bases at V and 2 bases at J, with 23 bases between. Germline V gene lookup returns CDR1 SQVTM and CDR2 ANQGSEA. DNA of the CDR3: TGCAGCGTCATTTGGGGACTCGCGGGTAAGCCCTACAATGAGCAGTTCTTC. Translated: CSVIWGLAGKPYNEQFF.

This clonotype was observed a few times. This chain joins TRBV6-1 and TRBJ1-1; tentative D call: TRBD1 (5 bases). Trimming took 4 bases from V and 4 from J, leaving 13 bases between them. Germline loops: CDR1 MNHNS, CDR2 SASEGT. This CDR3 is built from 14 residues. CDR3 in DNA: TGTGCCAGCAGTGTATCTTCAGGGAGCACTGAAGCTTTCTTT. Translation gives CASSVSSGSTEAFF.

This clonotype showed up many times. The rearrangement joins TRBV5-1 to TRBJ2-1; D could derive from TRBD1 or TRBD2 (5 bases each). V gave up 0 bases and J gave up 8 bases, with 12 bases separating them. The CDR3 totals 14 residues. CDR1 is SGHRS and CDR2 is YFSETQ in the germline V gene. CDR3 sequence reads: CASSLEWGRDEQFF. CDR3 nucleotides: TGCGCCAGCAGCTTGGAATGGGGACGCGATGAGCAGTTCTTC. Supplemented by reference TRBV5-1 and TRBJ2-1, the full variable domain reads KAGVTQTPRYLIKTRGQQVTLSCSPISGHRSVSWYQQTPGQGLQFLFEYFSETQRNKGNFPGRFSGRQFSNSRSEMNVSTLELGDSALYLCASSLEWGRDEQFFGPGTRLTVL.

The V gene is TRBV9, the J gene TRBJ1-1, with D uncertain. Germline-derived CDR1 and CDR2 are SGDLS and YYNGEE. The germline V and J ends were trimmed by 4 bases and 3 bases, with 13 bases remaining between them. This CDR3 has 14 residues. CDR3 coding DNA: TGTGCCAGCAGCCCCGGAGGGTCCCACACTGAAGCTTTCTTT. Amino acid sequence: CASSPGGSHTEAFF.

This clonotype has just a few counts. The V call is TRBV20-1, the J call TRBJ1-4; the D gene is possibly TRBD1 (6 bases). Between the trimmed V and J ends, which lost 5 bases and 8 bases, there was a span of 18 bases. Per germline, CDR1 DFQATT and CDR2 SNEGSKA (reference sequence). CDR3 size: 14 residues. In nucleotides, the CDR3 is TGCAGTGCTGCCGGACAGCCGACCGTCGAAAAACTGTTTTTT. This encodes CSAAGQPTVEKLFF.